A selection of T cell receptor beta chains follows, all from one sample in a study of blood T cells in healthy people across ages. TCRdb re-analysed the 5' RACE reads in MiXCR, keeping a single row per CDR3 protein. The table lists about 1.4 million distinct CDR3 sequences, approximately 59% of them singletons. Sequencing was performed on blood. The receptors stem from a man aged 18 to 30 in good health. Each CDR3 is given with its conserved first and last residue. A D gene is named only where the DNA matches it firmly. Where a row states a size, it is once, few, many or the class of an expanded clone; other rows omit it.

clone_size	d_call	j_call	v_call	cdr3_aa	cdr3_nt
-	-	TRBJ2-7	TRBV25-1	CASSESGTDYEQYF	TGTGCCAGCAGTGAATCTGGCACGGACTACGAGCAGTACTTC
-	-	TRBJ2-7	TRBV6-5	CASSPPPSGPYEQYF	TGTGCCAGCAGCCCTCCCCCCTCAGGGCCCTACGAGCAGTACTTC
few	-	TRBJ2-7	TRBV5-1	CASSPTTVYEQYF	TGCGCCAGCAGCCCGACGACAGTCTACGAGCAGTACTTC
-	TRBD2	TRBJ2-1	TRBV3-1	CASSQWRGASNEQFF	TGTGCCAGCAGCCAGTGGCGGGGGGCGAGTAATGAGCAGTTCTTC
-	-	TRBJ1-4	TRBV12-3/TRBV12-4	CASRGGTVEKLFF	TGTGCCAGCCGGGGGGGCACTGTGGAAAAACTGTTTTTT
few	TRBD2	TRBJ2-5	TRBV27	CASAGLAGRPYF	TGTGCCAGCGCGGGACTAGCGGGACGACCGTACTTC
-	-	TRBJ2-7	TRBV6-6	CASSSTRYYEQYF	TGTGCCAGCAGTTCCACCCGTTACTACGAGCAGTACTTC
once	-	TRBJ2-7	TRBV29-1	CSVGTGDSEQYF	TGCAGCGTAGGTACGGGTGACAGTGAGCAGTACTTC
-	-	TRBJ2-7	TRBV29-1	CGVEVGSSYEQYF	TGCGGCGTTGAAGTCGGGAGCTCCTACGAGCAGTACTTC
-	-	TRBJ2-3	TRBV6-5	CASSLAGSWSTDTQYF	TGTGCCAGCAGTCTCGCGGGGTCGTGGAGCACAGATACGCAGTATTTT
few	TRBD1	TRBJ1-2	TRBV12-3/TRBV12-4	CASSPRQGYYGYTF	TGTGCCAGCAGTCCTCGACAGGGCTACTATGGCTACACCTTC
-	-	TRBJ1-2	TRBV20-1	CSARDPGVGYGYTF	TGCAGTGCTAGAGACCCCGGGGTGGGCTATGGCTACACCTTC
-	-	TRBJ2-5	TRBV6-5	CASRHTGDYNEQYF	TGTGCCAGCAGACATACGGGGGATTACAATGAGCAGTACTTC
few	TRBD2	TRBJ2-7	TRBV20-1	CSATTGGYEQYF	TGCAGTGCTACTACGGGGGGGTACGAGCAGTACTTC
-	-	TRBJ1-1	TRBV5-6	CASSAHVQFAEAFF	TGTGCCAGCAGCGCTCATGTACAGTTCGCTGAAGCTTTCTTT
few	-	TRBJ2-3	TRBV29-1	CSVGSPITDTQYF	TGCTCTGTAGGCAGCCCTATCACAGATACGCAGTATTTT
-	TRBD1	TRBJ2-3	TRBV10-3	CAISDPGQGATDTQYF	TGTGCCATCAGTGATCCCGGACAGGGGGCTACAGATACGCAGTATTTT
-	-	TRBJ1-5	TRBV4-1	CASSPNKEAGWVQPQHF	TGCGCCAGCAGCCCTAATAAGGAAGCAGGGTGGGTTCAGCCCCAGCATTTT
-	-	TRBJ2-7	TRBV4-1	CASSSLEGAPYEQYF	TGCGCCAGCAGCTCCCTGGAGGGGGCCCCCTACGAGCAGTACTTC
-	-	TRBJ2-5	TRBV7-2	CASSLEFGFPEETQYF	TGTGCCAGCAGCTTAGAGTTTGGTTTTCCCGAAGAGACCCAGTACTTC
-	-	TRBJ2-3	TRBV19	CASRKEQRYTDTQYF	TGTGCCAGTAGAAAGGAACAGCGATACACAGATACGCAGTATTTT
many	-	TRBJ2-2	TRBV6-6	CASSYGGGELFF	TGTGCCAGCAGTTACGGTGGGGGTGAACTGTTTTTT
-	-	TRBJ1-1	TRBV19	CASSNFYTGRTNYEAFF	TGTGCCAGTAGTAACTTTTATACAGGGAGGACGAACTACGAAGCTTTCTTT
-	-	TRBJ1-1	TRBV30	CAWSLPEMNTEAFF	TGTGCCTGGAGTCTCCCAGAGATGAACACTGAAGCTTTCTTT
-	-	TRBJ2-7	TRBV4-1	CASSQLEEGTPTYEQYF	TGCGCCAGCAGCCAGCTTGAGGAGGGAACACCTACCTACGAGCAGTACTTC
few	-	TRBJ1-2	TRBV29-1	CSVAGGERNYGYTF	TGCAGCGTTGCCGGGGGGGAGAGAAACTATGGCTACACCTTC
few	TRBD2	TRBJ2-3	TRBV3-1	CASSQGLRGRQDTQYF	TGTGCCAGCAGCCAAGGTCTCCGCGGGAGGCAAGATACGCAGTATTTT
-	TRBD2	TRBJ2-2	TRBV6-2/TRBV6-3	CASSPTYGTRRQADTGELFF	TGTGCCAGCAGTCCAACCTACGGGACTAGACGTCAAGCGGACACCGGGGAGCTGTTTTTT
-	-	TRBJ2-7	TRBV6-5	CASSYAANYEQYF	TGTGCCAGCAGTTACGCGGCGAACTACGAGCAGTACTTC
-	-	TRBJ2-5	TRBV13	CASSLGVGKETQYF	TGTGCCAGCAGCTTAGGGGTAGGGAAGGAGACCCAGTACTTC
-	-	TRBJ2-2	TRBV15	CATSRDRGFLTGELFF	TGTGCCACCAGCAGAGATCGAGGTTTTCTCACCGGGGAGCTGTTTTTT
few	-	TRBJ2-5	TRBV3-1	CASSQGAKETQYF	TGTGCCAGCAGCCAAGGAGCGAAAGAGACCCAGTACTTC
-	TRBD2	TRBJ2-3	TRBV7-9	CASSLGASGLTDTQYF	TGTGCCAGCAGCTTAGGGGCTAGCGGACTCACAGATACGCAGTATTTT
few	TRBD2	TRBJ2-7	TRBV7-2	CASSPGGTSGYEQYF	TGTGCCAGCAGCCCTGGCGGGACTAGCGGATACGAGCAGTACTTC
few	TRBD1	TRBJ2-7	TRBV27	CASSVDRVHEQYF	TGTGCCAGCAGTGTCGACAGGGTCCACGAGCAGTACTTC
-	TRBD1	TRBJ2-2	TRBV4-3	CASEADRGAGELFF	TGCGCCAGCGAAGCGGACAGGGGCGCCGGGGAGCTGTTTTTT
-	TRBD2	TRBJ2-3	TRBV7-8	CASKYGLAPSAGRADTQYF	TGTGCCAGCAAGTACGGACTAGCCCCCTCGGCCGGGAGGGCAGATACGCAGTATTTT
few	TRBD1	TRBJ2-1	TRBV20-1	CSARQGARYNEQFF	TGCAGTGCTAGACAGGGGGCCCGATACAATGAGCAGTTCTTC
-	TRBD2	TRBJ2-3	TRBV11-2	CASSLNGLVADTQYF	TGTGCCAGCAGTCTAAACGGACTAGTAGCAGATACGCAGTATTTT
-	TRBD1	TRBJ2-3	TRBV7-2	CASSLSGQGIDTQYF	TGTGCCAGCAGCTTGTCGGGACAGGGAATAGATACGCAGTATTTT
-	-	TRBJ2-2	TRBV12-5	CASGLDPTRTARYTGELFF	TGTGCTAGTGGTTTGGACCCCACCCGGACAGCACGATACACCGGGGAGCTGTTTTTT
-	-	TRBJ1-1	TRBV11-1	CASSAEITNTEAFF	TGTGCCAGCAGCGCTGAGATCACAAACACTGAAGCTTTCTTT
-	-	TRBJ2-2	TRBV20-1	CSASRLAGENTGELFF	TGCAGTGCTAGTAGATTAGCCGGAGAGAACACCGGGGAGCTGTTTTTT
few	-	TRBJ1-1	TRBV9	CASSVGSMGSTEAFF	TGTGCCAGCAGCGTAGGGAGTATGGGGAGCACTGAAGCTTTCTTT
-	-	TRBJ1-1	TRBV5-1	CASSGGQLGPQVEAFF	TGCGCCAGCAGCGGAGGACAGCTCGGGCCTCAGGTTGAAGCTTTCTTT
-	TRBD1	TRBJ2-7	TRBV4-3	CASSRKVRQGIYEQYF	TGCGCCAGCAGCCGGAAAGTGCGACAGGGTATCTACGAGCAGTACTTC
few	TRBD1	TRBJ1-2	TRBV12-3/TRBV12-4	CASSSPGQGAYGYTF	TGTGCCAGCAGTTCACCGGGACAGGGGGCCTATGGCTACACCTTC
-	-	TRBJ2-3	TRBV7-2	CASSPYPKRTDTQYF	TGTGCCAGCAGCCCCTATCCCAAGCGTACAGATACGCAGTATTTT
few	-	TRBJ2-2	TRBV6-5	CASSGISNTGELFF	TGTGCCAGCTCAGGGATTTCGAACACCGGGGAGCTGTTTTTT
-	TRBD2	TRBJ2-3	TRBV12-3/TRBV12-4	CASSFSQGLAGGTSTDTQYF	TGTGCCAGCAGTTTTTCCCAGGGACTAGCGGGAGGGACTAGCACAGATACGCAGTATTTT
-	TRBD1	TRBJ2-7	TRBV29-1	CSVKEQGIHEQYF	TGCAGCGTTAAAGAACAGGGGATACACGAGCAGTACTTC
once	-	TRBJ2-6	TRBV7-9	CASSLASASGANVLTF	TGTGCCAGCAGCTTAGCCTCCGCCTCTGGGGCCAACGTCCTGACTTTC
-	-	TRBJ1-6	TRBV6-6	CASWSRTNNSPLHF	TGTGCCAGCTGGTCTAGGACTAATAATTCACCCCTCCACTTT
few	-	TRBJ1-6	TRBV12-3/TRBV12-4	CASSPSGGFYSPLHF	TGTGCCAGCAGTCCTTCGGGGGGATTCTATTCACCCCTCCACTTT
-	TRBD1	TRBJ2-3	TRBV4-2	CASSQRDRTSDTQYF	TGTGCCAGCAGCCAACGGGACAGGACCTCAGATACGCAGTATTTT